These 10 T cell receptor beta chains originate from one sample sequenced in a study of sequential checkpoint blockade in melanoma. Profiled with immunoSEQ multiplex PCR; TCRdb holds only in-frame clones, not every one. The repertoire holds approximately 3,300 clones, roughly 15% seen once, with approximately 20% in the top ten. Treatment described: randomized to nivolumab then ipilimumab (arm A) or the reverse (arm B). The specimen was tumor tissue (inferred from file names), collected from a patient given nivolumab and ipilimumab in sequence. The source of these receptors is a human donor with melanoma.

This clone was observed many times. This chain joins TRBV23-1 and TRBJ2-5; a possible D gene is TRBD2 (5 bases). TRBV23-1 is an ORF, with its function uncertain. This CDR3 spans 13 amino acids. V lost 6 bases, J lost 5 bases, and 13 bases lay in between. CDR3 nucleotide sequence: TGCGCCAGCAGCCAAGAACCGGGGGAGACCCAGTACTTC. Amino acids: CASSQEPGETQYF.

Relative to its sample, this clone is hyperexpanded (1% or more). This chain joins TRBV6-8 and TRBJ2-2, with 8 nucleotides matching TRBD1. The V gene's germline CDR1 is MNHGY and CDR2 SAAAGT. V lost 5 bases, J lost 6 bases, and 8 bases stayed unmatched. This CDR3 has 15 amino acids. CDR3 in DNA: TGTGCCAGCAGTGGGCCAGGGGGCTTTTCCGGGGAGCTGTTTTTT. Its protein is CASSGPGGFSGELFF.

This clone was observed at least ten times. V is TRBV11-3 and J is TRBJ1-2; D perhaps matches TRBD1 (6 bases). Trimming took off 5 bases at V and 7 bases at J, with 17 bases between the two ends. Germline assignment: CDR1 SGHNT and CDR2 YENEEA. The CDR3 consists of 14 residues. The CDR3 region has the DNA TGTGCCAGCAGCCCGCAGGGGACGTCTTTTGGCTACACCTTC. This sequence encodes CASSPQGTSFGYTF.

This clone was picked up a small number of times. The chain links TRBV9 to TRBJ1-4, with 7 bases that match TRBD1. Looked up from germline, CDR1 is SGDLS and CDR2 is YYNGEE. CDR3 length: 14 amino acids. Losses at the gene ends were 4 bases for V and 8 bases for J; bases not matched to a gene: 8. CDR3 DNA: TGTGCCAGCAGCCCAGAGGGGACAGCAGAAAAACTGTTTTTT. Encoded protein: CASSPEGTAEKLFF.

This clone has only a few counts. The chain recombines TRBV28 with TRBJ1-4, with TRBD1 identical over 9 bases. The CDR3 is 15 residues long. J gave up 3 bases and V 6 bases, and 5 bases lay outside the gene matches. In germline, CDR1 is MDHEN, CDR2 SYDVKM. CDR3 protein: CASRRTGVSNEKLFF. The CDR3, as DNA: TGTGCCAGCAGAAGGACAGGGGTTTCTAATGAAAAACTGTTTTTT.

This clone was found many times. This chain connects TRBV11-3 to TRBJ2-1, with a weak D call TRBD2 (5 bases). CDR1 is SGHNT and CDR2 is YENEEA in the germline V gene. The ends were cut back, 5 bases at V and 5 bases at J, with 16 bases in the middle. The CDR3 loop spans 15 amino acids. The CDR3 loop reads CASSTFRGKDNEQFF. The CDR3 DNA reads TGTGCCAGCAGCACTTTTCGGGGAAAGGACAATGAGCAGTTCTTC.

There are a few counts of this clone. The CDR3, as DNA: TGTGCCAGCAGCTTACGGGAGTCCGCCCCACCCCAGCATTTT. It is translated as CASSLRESAPPQHF. V is TRBV11-3 and J is TRBJ1-5; D ambiguous. CDR3 length: 14 residues. V was trimmed by 2 bases and J by 10 bases, leaving 15 bases between them. Germline V gives CDR1 SGHNT, CDR2 YENEEA. The complete variable domain, with remaining parts taken from reference TRBV11-3 and TRBJ1-5, reads EAGVVQSPRYKIIEKKQPVAFWCNPISGHNTLYWYLQNLGQGPELLIRYENEEAVDDSQLPKDRFSAERLKGVDSTLKIQPAELGDSAVYLCASSLRESAPPQHFGDGTRLSIL.

This clone occurred a few times. The chain combines TRBV6-8 with TRBJ2-5; TRBD2 is a possible D gene (5 bases). The CDR3 covers 15 residues. Trimming stripped 6 bases from V and 5 bases from J, with 19 bases between. CDR1 and CDR2 from the germline V gene are MNHGY and SAAAGT. DNA for the CDR3: TGTGCCAGCAGAGGTTTATTGATCGGGGAGGAGACCCAGTACTTC. This sequence encodes CASRGLLIGEETQYF.

This clone showed up just a few times. The chain employs TRBV6-8 and TRBJ2-2; tentative D call: TRBD2 (7 bases). The CDR3 length is 16 residues. Germline loops: CDR1 MNHGY, CDR2 SAAAGT. Trimming took 5 bases from V and 7 from J, leaving 20 bases between them. Here the CDR3 reads CASSTPGRGGVGELFF. DNA for the CDR3: TGTGCCAGCAGTACCCCGGGAAGGGGGGGCGTCGGGGAGCTGTTTTTT.

This clone was seen just once. This chain links TRBV19 with TRBJ1-2, with D tentatively TRBD1 (6 bases). The CDR3 covers 15 residues. Germline V CDR1 and CDR2: LNHDA, SQIVND (reference sequence). The V and J ends lost 4 bases and 9 bases respectively, with 21 bases between them. CDR3 in DNA: TGTGCCAGTAGTACCCCCCAAGCAGGGGAAAGGAGCTACACCTTC. Protein sequence: CASSTPQAGERSYTF.